This T cell receptor beta chain was identified in a study of T cells in localized non-small cell lung cancer. The CDR3 length is 15 residues. CDR1 and CDR2 (germline): SGHDT, YYEEEE. V was clipped by 3 bases and J by 10 bases; unmatched bases: 12. The repertoire was sequenced with immunoSEQ multiplex PCR; TCRdb's copy has only in-frame clones and lacks some. This table has about 40,000 clones, 86% appearing once. The receptor was derived from a man aged 40 to 70 with stage I lung adenocarcinoma. Material: peripheral blood, obtained before any cancer treatment. The chain is built from TRBV5-6 and TRBJ2-1; TRBD1 aligns across 8 bases. This chain's CDR3 is CASSSRTGLLWEQFF. The DNA of the CDR3 is TGTGCCAGCAGCTCCCGGACAGGGCTCCTTTGGGAGCAGTTCTTC.